This is a list of T cell receptor beta chains from one sample in a study of T cells in Graves' hyperthyroidism and ophthalmopathy. A single record per CDR3 protein comes from TCRdb applying MiXCR to the multiplex PCR reads. This table has 300,000 to 400,000 distinct CDR3 sequences, approximately 15% appearing once. Input material: blood. The source is a woman aged 30 to 39 with Graves' hyperthyroidism. Each CDR3 is given with its conserved first and last residue. D genes are given only for firm matches. The size entry is marked missing in some rows and otherwise reads once, few, many or a size class.

size	V	J	D	CDR3	DNA
.	TRBV5-4	TRBJ2-3	.	CASSLEGNTFTDTQYF	TGTGCCAGCAGCTTGGAGGGTAACACCTTCACAGATACGCAGTATTTT
.	TRBV19	TRBJ1-5	.	CASITPGQGTQPQHF	TGTGCCAGTATCACGCCAGGGCAGGGGACTCAGCCCCAGCATTTT
few	TRBV7-2	TRBJ2-4	.	CASSHPENIQYF	TGTGCCAGCAGCCACCCGGAAAACATTCAGTACTTC
.	TRBV6-1	TRBJ2-7	TRBD1	CASSGTGSGTSREQYF	TGTGCCAGCAGTGGGACAGGGAGTGGAACTAGTCGGGAGCAGTACTTC
few	TRBV12-3/TRBV12-4	TRBJ2-1	.	CASRNTGGAYNEQFF	TGTGCCAGCAGAAATACAGGAGGAGCGTACAATGAGCAGTTCTTC
few	TRBV28	TRBJ1-3	TRBD1	CASHGQGSSGNTIYF	TGTGCCAGCCACGGACAGGGGTCGTCTGGAAACACCATATATTTT
many	TRBV2	TRBJ1-1	.	CASSRGEGTEAFF	TGTGCCAGCTCAAGAGGGGAGGGCACTGAAGCTTTCTTT
.	TRBV9	TRBJ2-3	TRBD2	CASSPSGRTDTQYF	TGTGCCAGCAGCCCTAGCGGGAGGACAGATACGCAGTATTTT
many	TRBV25-1	TRBJ2-5	.	CASSEFVRGTQYF	TGTGCCAGCAGTGAATTCGTAAGGGGGACCCAGTACTTC
.	TRBV3-2	TRBJ2-1	.	CASSQAAPPQGQFF	TGTGCCAGCAGCCAAGCGGCCCCCCCACAGGGGCAGTTCTTC
many	TRBV7-9	TRBJ2-3	TRBD2	CASSSAGFSGRMDTQYF	TGTGCCAGCAGCTCGGCCGGGTTTAGCGGGAGAATGGATACGCAGTATTTT
many	TRBV24-1	TRBJ2-5	.	CATSSSPRQRSNAETQYF	TGTGCCACCAGCTCCTCCCCAAGGCAGCGGAGCAACGCAGAGACCCAGTACTTC
few	TRBV6-1	TRBJ2-3	TRBD2	CASSERLAGITDTQYF	TGTGCCAGCAGTGAGAGGCTAGCGGGAATCACAGATACGCAGTATTTT
many	TRBV7-9	TRBJ1-2	.	CASRYRRNGYTF	TGTGCCAGCCGATACAGGAGGAATGGCTACACCTTC
.	TRBV7-2	TRBJ2-1	TRBD2	CASSSPRLAGVWNEQFF	TGTGCCAGCAGCTCCCCGAGACTAGCGGGAGTTTGGAATGAGCAGTTCTTC
many	TRBV20-1	TRBJ2-7	.	CSAAWGAEQYF	TGCAGTGCTGCCTGGGGGGCCGAGCAGTACTTC
few	TRBV7-2	TRBJ2-7	TRBD1	CASSLPGTGFYEQYF	TGTGCCAGCAGCTTACCCGGGACAGGGTTCTACGAGCAGTACTTC
many	TRBV28	TRBJ2-5	TRBD2	CASSPLAGGLRETQYF	TGTGCCAGCAGTCCCCTAGCGGGAGGTCTAAGAGAGACCCAGTACTTC
few	TRBV20-1	TRBJ2-3	.	CSARDGSTQYF	TGCAGTGCTAGGGATGGCAGTACGCAGTATTTT
.	TRBV5-1	TRBJ1-1	.	CASSLENTRMNTEAFF	TGCGCCAGCAGCCTGGAAAACACCAGGATGAACACTGAAGCTTTCTTT
.	TRBV10-2	TRBJ2-5	.	CASSEFKDPGRNQETQYF	TGCGCCAGCAGTGAGTTTAAGGACCCGGGACGGAATCAAGAGACCCAGTACTTC
few	TRBV19	TRBJ1-5	.	CASSIRAVGDNQPQHF	TGTGCCAGTAGTATCAGGGCGGTTGGTGACAATCAGCCCCAGCATTTT
many	TRBV7-9	TRBJ2-3	.	CATRGEDTDTQYF	TGTGCCACAAGAGGGGAAGACACAGATACGCAGTATTTT
many	TRBV15	TRBJ1-4	.	CATSTRLGAVEKLFF	TGTGCCACCAGCACCCGCTTAGGGGCGGTGGAAAAACTGTTTTTT
few	TRBV4-2	TRBJ1-1	.	CASSQEHGNPSMNTEAFF	TGTGCCAGCAGCCAAGAGCACGGAAACCCGAGCATGAACACTGAAGCTTTCTTT
many	TRBV20-1	TRBJ1-1	.	CSAPRLSTVSTEAFF	TGCAGTGCTCCAAGACTTTCGACAGTATCCACTGAAGCTTTCTTT
many	TRBV7-8	TRBJ2-3	TRBD2	CASSARTSGTTDTQYF	TGTGCCAGCAGCGCCCGGACTAGCGGGACGACAGATACGCAGTATTTT
few	TRBV4-3	TRBJ2-7	TRBD1	CASSLRTGGSYEQYF	TGCGCCAGCAGCCTACGGACAGGGGGCTCCTACGAGCAGTACTTC
many	TRBV24-1	TRBJ2-3	.	CATPFLGPMLDTQYF	TGTGCCACCCCTTTTCTGGGACCCATGCTAGATACGCAGTATTTT
many	TRBV20-1	TRBJ2-3	.	CSAKWIDTQYF	TGCAGTGCCAAATGGATTGATACGCAGTATTTT
many	TRBV10-2	TRBJ2-7	.	CASSASWGETAYEQYF	TGCGCCAGCAGCGCCTCTTGGGGGGAAACCGCTTACGAGCAGTACTTC
.	TRBV6-1	TRBJ1-3	.	CASSEDRRGGNTIYF	TGTGCCAGCAGTGAGGACCGGAGAGGAGGAAACACCATATATTTT
few	TRBV11-2	TRBJ2-7	.	CASSPGVEQYF	TGTGCCAGCAGCCCCGGCGTCGAGCAGTACTTC
many	TRBV12-3/TRBV12-4	TRBJ2-7	TRBD2	CASNLAGGPIREQYF	TGTGCCAGCAATCTAGCGGGAGGGCCCATTCGCGAGCAGTACTTC
many	TRBV28	TRBJ2-1	TRBD2	CASSGFRYSGSKDEQFF	TGTGCCAGCAGTGGGTTTAGGTATAGCGGGAGTAAGGATGAGCAGTTCTTC
.	TRBV6-1	TRBJ1-5	.	CASRRSHGNQPQHF	TGTGCCAGCCGGCGAAGTCACGGCAATCAGCCCCAGCATTTT